The TCR beta chain described here comes from a study of immune evolution from preneoplasia to lung adenocarcinoma (dated by TCRdb to the early 2020s). In terms of the full investigation: No AAH lesions showed HLA loss of heterozygosity, compared with over 6% of AIS, more than 13% of MIA and roughly a third of ADC lesions. Resected precursor lesions (AAH, AIS, MIA) and invasive adenocarcinomas were compared against paired morphologically normal lung tissue. The immune data were combined with whole exome sequencing and methylation data from the same cohort of nodules. POLYSOLVER was used to infer class I HLA alleles from exome data, and LOHHLA was used to detect allele-specific HLA loss. TCR sequencing data were obtained from around 56 patients. Sample size was determined by specimen availability and not by a prior power calculation. The study used immune gene expression, TCR sequencing and multiplex immunofluorescence to profile the immune contexture of lung adenocarcinoma precursors and invasive adenocarcinoma. The study reported that about 100 samples were used for TCR sequencing. A total of some 55 patients with pulmonary nodules who underwent surgical resection were included in the overall cohort. Overall study outcomes, separate from this receptor: Clonality was highest in normal lung, while later-stage lesions appeared to show lower clonality but higher T cell density and diversity. Findings were based on association rather than direct causation; larger cohorts with long-term follow-up and longitudinal biopsies were deemed needed. Compared with EGFR-mutant or double wild-type lesions, KRAS-mutant nodules had the highest T cell clonality. All patients were from Japan and China, so applicability to Western populations was uncertain. Normal lung had the highest top T cell clone frequencies, which appeared to decline progressively from AAH through AIS, MIA and invasive adenocarcinoma.

TCR beta CDR3 regions were sequenced from DNA using the immunoSEQ hsTCRbeta Kit. The original pipeline was this. The ImmunoSEQ Analyzer was used to analyse the TCR sequencing data. T cell clonality was defined as 1 minus Pielou's evenness computed on productive rearrangements. The inverse Simpson index, applied to productive templates, was used to measure T cell diversity. T cell density was defined as TCR beta template counts normalized to usable DNA, with usable DNA estimated by amplifying and sequencing housekeeping genes. Two-sided Kruskal-Wallis tests were used to compare TCR metrics between histologic stages. The table comes from immuneACCESS by way of TCRdb, which keeps in-frame sequences with V and J called. Part of the clones is missing from these tables; in studies checked, under half for an unresolved V gene and the rest for unknown reasons. V, J and clone size reflect that table, while D and trimming were determined from the DNA. A total of about 10,000 clones appear in this sample, 88% of them only once. Just under 3% of the sample is in the top ten clones.

Concerning this clone: There is no known antigen for this receptor. Qualities for individual bases were not recorded, and no much larger clone is one base off.

CDR1 and CDR2 (SEHNR, FQNEAQ) derive from the germline V gene (reference sequence). Its CDR3 holds 15 amino acids, cysteine through phenylalanine. Left in the record is the CDR3 DNA by itself, 45 bases read in frame from the first base. The V and J ends are trimmed by 4 bases and 4 bases, leaving 13 bases between them. Between the mid-2010s and the late 2010s, the patients underwent resection in either Japan or China. The histologic diagnosis of each case was independently confirmed on H&E slides by two lung cancer pathologists. Premalignant or tumor cells were enriched for nucleic acid extraction by macro-dissection performed after pathologic assessment. The AllPrep DNA/RNA FFPE Kit was used to isolate DNA from FFPE tissue.

The chain is encoded by TRBV7-9 joined to TRBJ2-2, with a tentative D gene TRBD1 over 6 matching bases. The sequencing input was FFPE invasive lung adenocarcinoma tissue. Sample cell subset or site, as interpreted from the label and publication: frankly invasive lung adenocarcinoma (ADC). This receptor was taken from a person aged 65-85 years with invasive lung adenocarcinoma. Some clones in this sample may be carry-over from other donors' samples. The CDR3 protein is CASSSQGWGTGELFF. Read as DNA, the sequence is TGTGCCAGCAGCTCACAGGGATGGGGCACCGGGGAGCTGTTTTTT.